One and the same sample provided the 13 T cell receptor beta chains below, sequenced in a study of molecular identifiers for immune sequencing clone quantification. Using its own MiXCR run on the PCR reads, TCRdb lists one record per CDR3 protein. The top ten hold roughly 0.85% of the sample, which has 600,000 to 650,000 distinct CDR3 sequences, about 20% seen once. Sequencing was performed on naive CD8+ T cells from blood, with Jurkat cell RNA spiked in. The subset denotes: FACS-sorted CD8+CD4-CCR7+CD45RA+ naive T cells. These receptor sequences come from a human donor in good health. Some libraries in this study had Jurkat cell RNA spiked in.

This clonotype has at least ten counts. The chain joins TRBV18 to TRBJ2-3; D may be TRBD2 (5 bases). Trimming removed 1 base at V and 0 bases at J, with 11 bases between. Germline CDR1 and CDR2: KGHSH and LQKENI. The CDR3 totals 16 residues. The CDR3 loop is CASSPREQTSTDTQYF. The CDR3 DNA follows: TGTGCCAGCTCACCACGGGAGCAGACAAGCACAGATACGCAGTATTTT.

This clonotype was picked up many times. V is TRBV5-6 and J is TRBJ1-5; 9 nucleotides match TRBD1. CDR1 is SGHDT and CDR2 is YYEEEE in the germline V gene. This CDR3 comprises 15 residues. V lost 3 bases to trimming and J lost 6 bases; unmatched junction nucleotides: 7. CDR3 amino acids: CASSYGTGKGQPQHF. Written as DNA, the CDR3 is TGTGCCAGCAGCTATGGGACAGGGAAAGGTCAGCCCCAGCATTTT.

To note about this clonotype: This may be a read error, as it is one base from a much larger clone. The genes are TRBV28 and TRBJ2-7; the D call may be TRBD1 or TRBD2 (5 bases each). CDR3 length: 14 residues. The germline V gene encodes CDR1 MDHEN and CDR2 SYDVKM. The CDR3 reads CASSPTGRYYGQYF. The CDR3 DNA follows: TGTGCCAGCAGCCCCACGGGACGGTACTACGGGCAGTACTTC.

In its sample, this clonotype was seen many times. The V and J genes are TRBV28 and TRBJ2-6, with TRBD1 matching 10 bases. This CDR3 is 17 amino acids long. Germline CDR1 MDHEN, CDR2 SYDVKM. J gave up 2 bases and V 7 bases, and 8 bases lay outside the gene matches. The CDR3 DNA reads as TGTGCCAGCACTCGTGACGGACAGGGGGCTGGGGCCAACGTCCTGACTTTC. Protein product: CASTRDGQGAGANVLTF.

At least ten counts were recorded for this clonotype. The chain carries TRBV7-2 and TRBJ1-1; D is possibly TRBD1 (5 bases). Germline lookup yields CDR1 SGHTA and CDR2 FQGNSA. CDR3 length: 16 amino acids. V lost 5 bases to trimming and J lost 0 bases, with 16 bases between them. CDR3 sequence reads: CASSRWGGGMNTEAFF. DNA of the CDR3: TGTGCCAGCAGCCGCTGGGGGGGTGGGATGAACACTGAAGCTTTCTTT.

This clonotype has a handful of counts. DNA for the CDR3: TGTGCCAGCAGCCAAGATCGTAGGGCAGGGTATGCCGGGGAGCTGTTTTTT. It translates to CASSQDRRAGYAGELFF. The rearrangement uses TRBV4-2 and TRBJ2-2, with D perhaps TRBD1 (5 bases). The CDR3 has 17 residues. Trimming removed 0 bases from V and 6 bases from J, with 17 bases in between. Germline lookup yields CDR1 LGHNA and CDR2 YNFKEQ.

There are a few counts of this clonotype. Compared with germline, one end of the junction differs, possibly owing to a read error. The chain is built from TRBV20-1 and TRBJ1-4, with D unresolved. Germline V gene data show CDR1 as DFQATT and CDR2 as SNEGSKA (reference sequence). This CDR3 is built from 13 residues. CDR3 sequence (DNA): TGCAGTGCTAGAGGGTGGCCTAATGAAAGACTGTTTTTT. This gives the protein CSARGWPNERLFF.

Remarks on this clonotype: A clone one base away is much larger, so this may be a read error. The CDR3 end shows no conserved phenylalanine or tryptophan, and so a read error is likely. The chain is built from TRBV15 and TRBJ2-7, with D perhaps TRBD1 (6 bases). The CDR3 consists of 13 residues. CDR1 is LNHNV and CDR2 is YYDKDF in the germline V gene (reference sequence). With 3 bases removed from V and 4 bases from J, the gap between germline ends came to 10 bases. The CDR3 DNA sequence: TGTGCCACCAGCAGCAGCCAGGGGTACGAGCAGTACCTC. Translated, it gives CATSSSQGYEQYL.

Details on this clonotype: Given a much more abundant clone one base away, this may be a read error. The conserved final phenylalanine or tryptophan is absent from the CDR3, which likely points to a read error. The V gene is TRBV4-1, the J gene TRBJ1-5; D is ambiguous. Looked up from germline, CDR1 is MGHRA and CDR2 is YSYEKL. CDR3 size: 16 residues. The germline V and J ends were trimmed by 0 bases and 0 bases, with 9 bases remaining between them. This CDR3 is CASSQDREYSNQPQHL. CDR3 sequence (DNA): TGCGCCAGCAGCCAAGATCGAGAGTATAGCAATCAGCCCCAGCATCTT.

J is TRBJ2-1 and V is TRBV4-2; 9 bases align to TRBD2. Looked up from germline, CDR1 is LGHNA and CDR2 is YNFKEQ. This CDR3 region has 15 residues. With 1 base clipped from V and 8 bases from J, the junction kept 6 bases outside the gene matches. CDR3 sequence: CASSQVGLASYEQFF. CDR3 coding DNA: TGTGCCAGCAGCCAAGTGGGACTAGCTAGTTATGAGCAGTTCTTC.

The V gene is TRBV7-9, the J gene TRBJ2-1, with 8 bases aligning to TRBD1. This CDR3 has 14 residues. After removal of 5 bases from V and 7 bases from J, the junction contained 7 bases not matched to a gene. Germline V gene data show CDR1 as SEHNR and CDR2 as FQNEAQ (reference sequence). The CDR3 loop is CASSRMDRANEQFF. CDR3 coding DNA: TGTGCCAGCAGCCGGATGGACAGGGCTAATGAGCAGTTCTTC.

With regard to this clonotype: An end of the junction does not agree with germline; a read error may underlie this. The genes are TRBV4-2 and TRBJ1-5; no clear D gene. CDR3 length equals 15 residues. The germline gives CDR1 LGHNA, CDR2 YNFKEQ. The CDR3 coding sequence is TGTGTCAGCAGCCAAGAGAACCGGGTCGTTCAGCCCCAGCATTTT. It yields the protein CVSSQENRVVQPQHF.

This clonotype was counted many times. The chain has TRBV12-3 or TRBV12-4 and TRBJ1-5; D is unresolved. This CDR3 has 15 amino acids. The germline V and J ends were trimmed by 5 bases and 1 base, with 12 bases remaining between them. The DNA of the CDR3 is TGTGCCAGCAGTCCCGGCCCACGCAGCAATCAGCCCCAGCATTTT. Residues: CASSPGPRSNQPQHF.